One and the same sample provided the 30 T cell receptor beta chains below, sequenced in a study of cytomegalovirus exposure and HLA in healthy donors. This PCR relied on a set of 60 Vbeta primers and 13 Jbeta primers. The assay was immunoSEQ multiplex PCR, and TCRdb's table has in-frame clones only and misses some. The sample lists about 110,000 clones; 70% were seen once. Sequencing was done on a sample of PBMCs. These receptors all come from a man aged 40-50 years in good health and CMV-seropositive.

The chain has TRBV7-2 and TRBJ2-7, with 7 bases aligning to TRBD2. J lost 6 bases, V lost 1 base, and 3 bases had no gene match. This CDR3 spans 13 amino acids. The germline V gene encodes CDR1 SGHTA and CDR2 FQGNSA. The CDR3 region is CASSLGPSGEQYF. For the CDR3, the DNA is TGTGCCAGCAGCTTAGGGCCTAGCGGCGAGCAGTACTTC.

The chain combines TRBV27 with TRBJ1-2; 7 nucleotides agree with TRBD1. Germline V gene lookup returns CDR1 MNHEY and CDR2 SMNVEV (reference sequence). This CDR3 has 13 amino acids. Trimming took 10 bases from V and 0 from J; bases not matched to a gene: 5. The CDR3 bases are TGTGCCACCCGACAGGGAGCTAACTATGGCTACACCTTC. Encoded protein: CATRQGANYGYTF.

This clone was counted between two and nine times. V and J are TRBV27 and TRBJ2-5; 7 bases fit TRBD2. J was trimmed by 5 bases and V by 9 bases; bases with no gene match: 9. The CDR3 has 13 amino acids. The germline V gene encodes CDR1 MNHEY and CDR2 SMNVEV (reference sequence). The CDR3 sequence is CASVGGSGETQYF. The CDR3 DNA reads TGTGCCAGTGTCGGCGGGAGCGGGGAGACCCAGTACTTC.

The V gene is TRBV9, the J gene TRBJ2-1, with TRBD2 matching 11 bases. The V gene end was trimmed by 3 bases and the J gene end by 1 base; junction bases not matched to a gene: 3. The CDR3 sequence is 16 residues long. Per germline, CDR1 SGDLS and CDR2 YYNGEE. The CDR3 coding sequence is TGTGCCAGCAGCGCATGGACTAGCGGGTCCTACAATGAGCAGTTCTTC. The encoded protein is CASSAWTSGSYNEQFF.

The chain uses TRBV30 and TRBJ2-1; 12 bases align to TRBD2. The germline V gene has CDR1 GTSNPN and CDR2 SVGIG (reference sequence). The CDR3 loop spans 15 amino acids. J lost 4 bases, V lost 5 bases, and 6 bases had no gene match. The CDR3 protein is CAWGRTSGIYNEQFF. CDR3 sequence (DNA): TGTGCCTGGGGTCGGACTAGCGGGATATACAATGAGCAGTTCTTC.

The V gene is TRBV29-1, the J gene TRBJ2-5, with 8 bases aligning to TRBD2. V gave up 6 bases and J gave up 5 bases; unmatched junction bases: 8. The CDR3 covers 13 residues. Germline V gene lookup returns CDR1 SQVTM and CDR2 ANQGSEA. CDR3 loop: CSVAAGVGETQYF. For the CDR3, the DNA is TGCAGCGTCGCAGCGGGAGTGGGTGAGACCCAGTACTTC.

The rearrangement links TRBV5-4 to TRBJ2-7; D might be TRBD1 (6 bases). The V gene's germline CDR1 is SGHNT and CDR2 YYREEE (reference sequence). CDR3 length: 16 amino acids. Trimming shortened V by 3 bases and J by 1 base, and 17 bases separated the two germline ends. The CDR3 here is CASSSSDSLRSYEQYF. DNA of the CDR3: TGTGCCAGCAGCTCCTCGGACAGCCTGAGGTCCTACGAGCAGTACTTC. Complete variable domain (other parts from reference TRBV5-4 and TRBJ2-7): ETGVTQSPTHLIKTRGQQVTLRCSSQSGHNTVSWYQQALGQGPQFIFQYYREEENGRGNFPPRFSGLQFPNYSSELNVNALELDDSALYLCASSSSDSLRSYEQYFGPGTRLTVT.

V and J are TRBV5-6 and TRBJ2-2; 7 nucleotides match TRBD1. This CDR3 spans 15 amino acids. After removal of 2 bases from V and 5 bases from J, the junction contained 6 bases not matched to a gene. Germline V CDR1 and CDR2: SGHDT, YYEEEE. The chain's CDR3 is CASSFVQGWTGELFF. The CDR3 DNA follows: TGTGCCAGCAGCTTCGTACAGGGGTGGACCGGGGAGCTGTTTTTT.

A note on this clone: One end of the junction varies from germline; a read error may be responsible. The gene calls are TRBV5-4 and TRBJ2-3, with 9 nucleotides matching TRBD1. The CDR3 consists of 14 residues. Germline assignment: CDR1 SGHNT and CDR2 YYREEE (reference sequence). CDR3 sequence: CASSLDPWTGVMHF. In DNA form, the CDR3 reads TGTGCCAGCAGCTTGGACCCTTGGACAGGGGTAATGCATTTT.

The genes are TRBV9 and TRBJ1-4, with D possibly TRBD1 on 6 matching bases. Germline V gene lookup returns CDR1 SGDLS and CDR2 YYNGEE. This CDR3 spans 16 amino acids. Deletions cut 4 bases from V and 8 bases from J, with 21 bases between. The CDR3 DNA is TGTGCCAGCAGCCCCGAGGGTGGGGGGGCCCGGGAAAAACTGTTTTTT. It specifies CASSPEGGGAREKLFF.

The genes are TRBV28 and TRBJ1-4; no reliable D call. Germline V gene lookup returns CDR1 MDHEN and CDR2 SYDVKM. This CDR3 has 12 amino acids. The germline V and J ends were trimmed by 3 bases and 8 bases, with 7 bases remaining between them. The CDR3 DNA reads TGTGCCAGCAGTTTTAATCGGGAAAAACTGTTTTTT. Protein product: CASSFNREKLFF.

CDR3 DNA: TGTGCCAGTAGTGAAACAGGGGTTCAGCCCCAGCATTTT. Its protein is CASSETGVQPQHF. J is TRBJ1-5 and V is TRBV19; TRBD1 matches 7 bases. The CDR3 runs to 13 residues. Looked up from germline, CDR1 is LNHDA and CDR2 is SQIVND (reference sequence). V gave up 5 bases and J gave up 6 bases; unmatched junction bases: 4.

CDR3 bases: TGTGCCAGCAGCAGACAGGCATCCCAAGAGACCCAGTACTTC. Amino acid sequence: CASSRQASQETQYF. This sequence joins TRBV7-2 and TRBJ2-5, with a tentative D call TRBD1 (6 bases). The V end was cut by 5 bases, the J end by 1 base, with 11 bases between. Per the germline V gene, CDR1 is SGHTA and CDR2 is FQGNSA. This CDR3 has 14 amino acids.

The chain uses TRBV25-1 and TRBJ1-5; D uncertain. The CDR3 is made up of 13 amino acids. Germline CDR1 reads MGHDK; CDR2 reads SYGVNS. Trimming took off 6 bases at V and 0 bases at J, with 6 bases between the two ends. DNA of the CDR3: TGTGCCAGCAGGCAGAATAGCAATCAGCCCCAGCATTTT. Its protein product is CASRQNSNQPQHF.

CDR3 sequence: CASSPGQMNTEAFF. CDR3 DNA sequence: TGTGCCAGCAGCCCGGGACAGATGAACACTGAAGCTTTCTTT. The chain has TRBV6-5 and TRBJ1-1, with 7 bases aligning to TRBD1. The V and J ends lost 6 bases and 0 bases, in that order; junction bases with no gene match: 4. The CDR3 has 14 amino acids. The germline V gene has CDR1 MNHEY and CDR2 SVGAGI.

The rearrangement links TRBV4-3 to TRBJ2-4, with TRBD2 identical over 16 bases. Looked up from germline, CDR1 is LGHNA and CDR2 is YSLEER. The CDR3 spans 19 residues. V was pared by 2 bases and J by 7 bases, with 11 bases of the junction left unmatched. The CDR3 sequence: CASSQSGTSGRAYGNIQYF. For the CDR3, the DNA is TGCGCCAGCAGCCAATCCGGGACTAGCGGGAGGGCCTATGGGAACATTCAGTACTTC.

Here the CDR3 reads CASSSRGGAWGDGYTF. The CDR3 bases are TGTGCCAGCAGCTCCAGAGGGGGGGCATGGGGAGATGGCTACACCTTC. V and J are TRBV28 and TRBJ1-2; D might be TRBD1 (6 bases). V shed 6 bases and J shed 6 bases, with 23 bases lying between them. The germline CDR1 and CDR2 sequences are MDHEN and SYDVKM. The CDR3 has 16 amino acids.

CDR3 in amino acids: CSVAPGHGAGGNTIYF. The CDR3 DNA reads as TGCAGCGTTGCCCCGGGACACGGAGCAGGTGGAAACACCATATATTTT. J is TRBJ1-3 and V is TRBV29-1; D perhaps matches TRBD1 (6 bases). The CDR3 is 16 amino acids. CDR1 and CDR2 from the germline V gene are SQVTM and ANQGSEA. Trimming took off 4 bases at V and 3 bases at J, with 19 bases between the two ends.

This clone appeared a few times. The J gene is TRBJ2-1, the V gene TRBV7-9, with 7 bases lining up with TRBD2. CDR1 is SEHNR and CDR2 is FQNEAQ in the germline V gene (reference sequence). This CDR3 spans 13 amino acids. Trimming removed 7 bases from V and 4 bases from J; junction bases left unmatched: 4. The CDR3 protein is CASTKAGYNEQFF. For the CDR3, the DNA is TGTGCCAGCACCAAAGCGGGGTACAATGAGCAGTTCTTC.

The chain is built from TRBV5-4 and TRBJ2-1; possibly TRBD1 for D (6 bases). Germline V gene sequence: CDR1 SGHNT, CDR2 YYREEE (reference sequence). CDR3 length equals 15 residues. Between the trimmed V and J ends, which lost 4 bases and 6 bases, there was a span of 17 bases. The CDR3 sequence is CASSRILQGGNEQFF. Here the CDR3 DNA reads TGTGCCAGCAGCCGGATTTTACAGGGTGGCAATGAGCAGTTCTTC.

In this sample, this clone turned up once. The CDR3: CASSQTPGWQGAREETQYF. For the CDR3, the DNA is TGTGCCAGCAGCCAAACGCCAGGGTGGCAGGGGGCGCGGGAAGAGACCCAGTACTTC. The chain is built from TRBV4-2 and TRBJ2-5; 8 bases agree with TRBD1. After removal of 2 bases from V and 3 bases from J, the junction contained 17 bases not matched to a gene. This CDR3 contains 19 residues. Germline assignment: CDR1 LGHNA and CDR2 YNFKEQ.

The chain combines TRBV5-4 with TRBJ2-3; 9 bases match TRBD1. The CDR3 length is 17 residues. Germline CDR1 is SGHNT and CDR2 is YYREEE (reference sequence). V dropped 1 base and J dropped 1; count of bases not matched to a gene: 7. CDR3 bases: TGTGCCAGCAGCTTGCAGTTGGACAGGGGAGGCACAGATACGCAGTATTTT. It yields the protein CASSLQLDRGGTDTQYF.

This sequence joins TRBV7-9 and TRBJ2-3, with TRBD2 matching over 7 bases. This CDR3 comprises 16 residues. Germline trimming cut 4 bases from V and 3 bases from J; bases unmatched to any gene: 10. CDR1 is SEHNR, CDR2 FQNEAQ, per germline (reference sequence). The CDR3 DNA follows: TGTGCCAGCAGCTCAACGTCGACTAGCAAGACAGATACGCAGTATTTT. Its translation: CASSSTSTSKTDTQYF.

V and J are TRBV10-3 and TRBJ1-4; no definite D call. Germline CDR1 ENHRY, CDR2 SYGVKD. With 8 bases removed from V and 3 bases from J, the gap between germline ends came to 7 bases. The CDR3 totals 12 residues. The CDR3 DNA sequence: TGTGCCATCGGCGGGGCTAATGAAAAACTGTTTTTT. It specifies CAIGGANEKLFF.

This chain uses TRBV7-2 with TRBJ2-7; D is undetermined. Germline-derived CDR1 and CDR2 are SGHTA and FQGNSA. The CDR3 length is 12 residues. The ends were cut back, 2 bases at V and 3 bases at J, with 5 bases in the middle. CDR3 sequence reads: CASSLTGYEQYF. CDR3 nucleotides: TGTGCCAGCAGCTTAACGGGCTACGAGCAGTACTTC.

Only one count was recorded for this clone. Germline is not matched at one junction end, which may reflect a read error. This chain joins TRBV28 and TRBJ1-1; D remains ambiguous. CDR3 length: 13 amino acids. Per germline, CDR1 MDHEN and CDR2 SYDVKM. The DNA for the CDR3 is TGTGCCAGCAGGACCGACTACAACAATGAAGCTTTCTTT. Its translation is CASRTDYNNEAFF. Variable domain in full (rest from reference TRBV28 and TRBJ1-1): DVKVTQSSRYLVKRTGEKVFLECVQDMDHENMFWYRQDPGLGLRLIYFSYDVKMKEKGDIPEGYSVSREKKERFSLILESASTNQTSMYLCASRTDYNNEAFFGQGTRLTVV.

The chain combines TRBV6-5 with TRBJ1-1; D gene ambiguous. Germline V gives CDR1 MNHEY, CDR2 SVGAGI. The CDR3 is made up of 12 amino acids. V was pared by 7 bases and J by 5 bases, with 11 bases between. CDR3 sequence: CASTGDRTEAFF. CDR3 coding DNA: TGTGCCAGCACCGGGGATCGGACTGAAGCTTTCTTT.

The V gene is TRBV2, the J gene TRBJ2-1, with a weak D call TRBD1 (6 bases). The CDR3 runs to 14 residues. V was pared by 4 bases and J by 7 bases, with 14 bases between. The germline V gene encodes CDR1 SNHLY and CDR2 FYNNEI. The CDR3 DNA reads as TGTGCCAGCAGTGCTAGGGGGTCGACGAATGAGCAGTTCTTC. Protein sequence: CASSARGSTNEQFF.

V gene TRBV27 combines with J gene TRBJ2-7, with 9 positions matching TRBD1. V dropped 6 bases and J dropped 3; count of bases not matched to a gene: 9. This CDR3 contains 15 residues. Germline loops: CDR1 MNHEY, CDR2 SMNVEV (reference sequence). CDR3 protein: CASSLTGTGLYEQYV. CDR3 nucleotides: TGTGCCAGCAGCCTTACCGGGACAGGGCTCTACGAGCAGTACGTC.

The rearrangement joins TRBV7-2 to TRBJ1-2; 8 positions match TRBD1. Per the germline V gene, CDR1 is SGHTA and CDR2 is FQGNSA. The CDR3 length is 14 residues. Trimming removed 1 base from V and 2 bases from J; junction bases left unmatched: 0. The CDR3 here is CASSLGQGNYGYTF. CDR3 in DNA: TGTGCCAGCAGCTTAGGACAGGGGAACTATGGCTACACCTTC. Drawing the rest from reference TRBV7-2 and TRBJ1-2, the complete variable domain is GAGVSQSPSNKVTEKGKDVELRCDPISGHTALYWYRQSLGQGLEFLIYFQGNSAPDKSGLPSDRFSAERTGGSVSTLTIQRTQQEDSAVYLCASSLGQGNYGYTFGSGTRLTVV.